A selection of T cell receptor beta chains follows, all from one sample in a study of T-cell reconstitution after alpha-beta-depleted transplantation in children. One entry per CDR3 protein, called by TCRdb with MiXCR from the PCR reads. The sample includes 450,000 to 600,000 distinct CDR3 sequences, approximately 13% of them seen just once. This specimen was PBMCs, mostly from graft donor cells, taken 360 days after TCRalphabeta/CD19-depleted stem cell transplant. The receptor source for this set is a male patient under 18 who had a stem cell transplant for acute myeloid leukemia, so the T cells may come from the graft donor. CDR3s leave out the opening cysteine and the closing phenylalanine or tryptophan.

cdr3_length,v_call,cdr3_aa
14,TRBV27,ASNTGLAGFAGELF
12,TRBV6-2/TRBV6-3,ASRRSEPGETQY
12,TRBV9,ASSVDWATYEQY
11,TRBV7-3,ASSPVQRTEAF
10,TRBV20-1,SATRFQETQY
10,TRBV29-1,SVIPGWTEAF
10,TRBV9,ASSAPQGEQY
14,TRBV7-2,ASSLQVETTNYGYT
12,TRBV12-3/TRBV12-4,ASSSGGSGDGYT
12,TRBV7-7,ASSGGTAQETQY
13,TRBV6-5,ASSYTGLNTGELF
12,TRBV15,ATVRDRGRNEQF
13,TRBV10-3,AISDTGTGNTEAF
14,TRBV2,ASSEISGSSYNEQF
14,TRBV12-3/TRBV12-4,ASSKSGTLLMDEQY
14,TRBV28,ASSSRTGGGTGEQY
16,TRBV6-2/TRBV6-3,ASSYLPILVTSWSGQY
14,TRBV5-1,ASSLAGGSKTDTQY
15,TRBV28,ASSLETGPYPSNEQF
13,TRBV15,ATSVTSGLTDTQY
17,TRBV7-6,ASSLAVGTGGVWAYEQY
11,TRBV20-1,RTRDARGNEQF
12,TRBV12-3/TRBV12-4,ASSLTGGNSPLH
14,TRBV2,ASSETAGPLQETQY
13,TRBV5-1,ASSLTSGSFHEQY
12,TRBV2,ASTSPPATYEQY
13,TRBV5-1,ASSSGTGVDQPQH
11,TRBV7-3,ASSSATGNIQY
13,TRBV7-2,ASREGQGFSYEQY
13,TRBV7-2,ASSSGQGVSYEQY
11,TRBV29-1,SARHPNSYEQY
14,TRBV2,ASSARASGIQETQY
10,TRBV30,AWGQGVTEAF
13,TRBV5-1,ASSWQELDTDTQY
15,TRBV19,ASSIGGGTPPLGEAF
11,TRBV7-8,ASGGRVEETQY
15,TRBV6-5,ASSYLLGGTRGETQY
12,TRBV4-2,ASSQEIEDYGYT
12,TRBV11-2,ASSLEFGDYEQY
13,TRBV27,ASSLTDLSYNEQF
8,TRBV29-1,SVDPPRQF
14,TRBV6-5,ASSYSHRGAKNIQY
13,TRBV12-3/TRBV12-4,ASSSPPGGAHEQY
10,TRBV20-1,SASGLIYEQY
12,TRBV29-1,SVHSGKGTGELF
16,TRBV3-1,ASSHTGGAAGVFYEQY
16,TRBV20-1,SARELRTGRDSGNTIY
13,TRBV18,ASSPRRAPYNEQF
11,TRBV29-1,SVEGKGSYEQY
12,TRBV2,ASSASLAVNEQF